The T cell receptor (beta chain) under discussion was sequenced for a study of blood T cell repertoires in COVID-19. This CDR3 is built from 16 residues. Unmatched junction bases numbered 9, after V lost 4 bases and J lost 1 base. Germline CDR1 and CDR2: SGHTA and FQGNSA. This clone came up once. Sequencing used immunoSEQ multiplex PCR; TCRdb keeps in-frame clones, though not all of them. The sample lists approximately 250,000 clones; roughly 88% were seen once. The sequenced material came from peripheral blood. This TCR derives from a woman in her 70s with COVID-19, enrolled during active disease. The rearrangement links TRBV7-2 to TRBJ2-5; TRBD2 matches 7 bases. CDR3: CASSSGGGVAQETQYF. Here the CDR3 DNA reads TGTGCCAGCAGCTCCGGTGGGGGGGTGGCCCAAGAGACCCAGTACTTC.